These 18 T cell receptor beta chains were sequenced from one sample in a study of blood T cell repertoires in COVID-19. Sequenced by immunoSEQ multiplex PCR; TCRdb stores in-frame clones only, minus some. The sample has about 84,000 clones, around 80% seen once. The sample was peripheral blood. These receptors came from a man older than 75 with active or convalescent COVID-19.

The rearrangement joins TRBV30 to TRBJ1-1; tentatively, D is TRBD1 (5 bases). Germline CDR1 reads GTSNPN; CDR2 reads SVGIG (reference sequence). Between the trimmed V and J ends, which lost 4 bases and 1 base, there was a span of 10 bases. The CDR3 loop spans 13 amino acids. The CDR3 sequence is CAWMGLTNTEAFF. CDR3 DNA: TGTGCCTGGATGGGACTTACGAACACTGAAGCTTTCTTT.

This sequence joins TRBV19 and TRBJ2-7, with a tentative D call TRBD2 (5 bases). V was pared by 0 bases and J by 3 bases, with 6 bases between. The CDR3 runs 13 residues. Germline V gene lookup returns CDR1 LNHDA and CDR2 SQIVND (reference sequence). The CDR3 DNA is TGTGCCAGTAGTATAGATGGGAGCTACGAGCAGTACTTC. Translating it yields CASSIDGSYEQYF.

The rearrangement joins TRBV4-2 to TRBJ2-3, with 7 nucleotides matching TRBD2. Looked up from germline, CDR1 is LGHNA and CDR2 is YNFKEQ. V gave up 6 bases and J gave up 0 bases; unmatched junction bases: 6. The CDR3 covers 15 residues. CDR3 region: CASRGGLASTDTQYF. In DNA form, the CDR3 reads TGTGCCAGCAGGGGGGGGTTGGCTAGCACAGATACGCAGTATTTT.

CDR3 nucleotide sequence: TGTGCCAGCAGCGTAGGTCCGGGGAGGGTAGGGGATGAGCAGTTCTTC. Translating it yields CASSVGPGRVGDEQFF. The rearrangement joins TRBV9 to TRBJ2-1, with 7 bases aligning to TRBD2. With V trimmed by 0 bases and J by 8 bases, 11 bases remained unmatched. The CDR3 consists of 16 residues. Germline CDR1 is SGDLS and CDR2 is YYNGEE.

This chain connects TRBV5-1 to TRBJ2-6; 8 positions agree with TRBD2. This CDR3 is built from 18 residues. Germline assignment: CDR1 SGHRS and CDR2 YFSETQ. J was trimmed by 4 bases and V by 0 bases; bases with no gene match: 9. CDR3 sequence (DNA): TGCGCCAGCAGCTTGGCGTTTAGCGGGAATGTGGGGGCCAACGTCCTGACTTTC. Amino acid sequence: CASSLAFSGNVGANVLTF.

This chain connects TRBV27 to TRBJ2-7; TRBD2 matches 11 bases. With V trimmed by 6 bases and J by 0 bases, 10 bases remained unmatched. The CDR3 is 17 residues long. The germline CDR1 and CDR2 sequences are MNHEY and SMNVEV (reference sequence). The CDR3 loop is CASRRVGTSGSSYEQYF. The CDR3, as DNA: TGTGCCAGCAGAAGGGTGGGGACTAGCGGTAGCTCCTACGAGCAGTACTTC.

This clone has a handful of counts. The genes are TRBV3-1 (or the pseudogene TRBV3-2) and TRBJ1-1, with D maybe TRBD1 (5 bases). Germline V lookup: CDR1 LGHDT, CDR2 YNNKEL (reference sequence). The CDR3 sequence is 15 residues long. The V end was cut by 4 bases, the J end by 7 bases, with 19 bases between. The CDR3 DNA is TGTGCCAGCAGCCGCAATAGTGGGGGAGGGAATGAAGCTTTCTTT. Protein: CASSRNSGGGNEAFF.

The V and J genes are TRBV9 and TRBJ1-6; possibly TRBD1 for D (6 bases). The germline V gene has CDR1 SGDLS and CDR2 YYNGEE. Trimming shortened V by 3 bases and J by 9 bases, and 13 bases separated the two germline ends. The CDR3 is 14 amino acids. CDR3 sequence reads: CASSAGQSSSPLHF. The DNA of the CDR3 is TGTGCCAGCAGCGCTGGACAGTCGAGTTCACCCCTCCACTTT. Combining the CDR3 with reference TRBV9 and TRBJ1-6 gives the whole variable domain DSGVTQTPKHLITATGQRVTLRCSPRSGDLSVYWYQQSLDQGLQFLIQYYNGEERAKGNILERFSAQQFPDLHSELNLSSLELGDSALYFCASSAGQSSSPLHFGNGTRLTVT.

The chain has TRBV5-6 and TRBJ1-1; D remains ambiguous. Germline V CDR1 and CDR2: SGHDT, YYEEEE. The CDR3 is made up of 14 amino acids. Trimming took off 0 bases at V and 1 base at J, with 7 bases between the two ends. CDR3 region: CASSLGYGNTEAFF. The CDR3 region has the DNA TGTGCCAGCAGCTTGGGCTATGGGAACACTGAAGCTTTCTTT.

The V call is TRBV7-9, the J call TRBJ2-1; D not resolved. Germline V gene sequence: CDR1 SEHNR, CDR2 FQNEAQ (reference sequence). This CDR3 has 18 residues. V lost 4 bases, J lost 1 base, and 20 bases lay in between. CDR3 loop: CASSSRPSQFLSYNEQFF. The CDR3 nucleotides are TGTGCCAGCAGCTCCCGACCTTCACAGTTCTTGTCCTACAATGAGCAGTTCTTC.

The J gene is TRBJ2-5, the V gene TRBV3-1 (or the pseudogene TRBV3-2); 12 bases line up with TRBD2. Germline-derived CDR1 and CDR2 are LGHDT and YNNKEL (reference sequence). This CDR3 is built from 14 residues. The trim removed 4 bases at V and 3 bases at J, leaving 0 bases unmatched. The CDR3 sequence: CASSRLAGEETQYF. The CDR3 DNA follows: TGTGCCAGCAGCCGACTAGCGGGGGAAGAGACCCAGTACTTC.

This chain connects TRBV19 to TRBJ2-7; perhaps TRBD2 as D (6 bases). CDR3 length: 15 residues. Between the trimmed V and J ends, which lost 3 bases and 6 bases, there was a span of 18 bases. Germline CDR1 LNHDA, CDR2 SQIVND (reference sequence). The CDR3 sequence is CASSIPGRGAVEQYF. The CDR3 DNA is TGTGCCAGTAGTATCCCCGGGAGAGGTGCGGTCGAGCAGTACTTC.

V gene TRBV18 combines with J gene TRBJ1-6; 9 bases are a match to TRBD1. V lost 3 bases, J lost 8 bases, and 11 bases stayed unmatched. Germline loops: CDR1 KGHSH, CDR2 LQKENI. The CDR3 runs 17 residues. The DNA of the CDR3 is TGTGCCAGCTCACCCCAAGACCCGGGACAGGGTTATTCACCCCTCCACTTT. Translation gives CASSPQDPGQGYSPLHF.

The rearrangement joins TRBV5-4 to TRBJ2-7, with D maybe TRBD1 (5 bases). V was trimmed by 0 bases and J by 3 bases, leaving 10 bases between them. Germline CDR1 reads SGHNT; CDR2 reads YYREEE (reference sequence). The CDR3 consists of 14 residues. The CDR3 nucleotides read TGTGCCAGCAGCTTGGGTAGGGGTGACTACGAGCAGTACTTC. Translation: CASSLGRGDYEQYF.

The chain joins TRBV5-4 to TRBJ1-2; TRBD1 matches at 9 bases. The CDR3 length is 15 residues. The V and J ends lost 2 bases and 2 bases, in that order; junction bases with no gene match: 4. Germline CDR1 reads SGHNT; CDR2 reads YYREEE (reference sequence). The CDR3 sequence: CASSLGTGTNYGYTF. The CDR3 DNA reads TGTGCCAGCAGCTTAGGGACAGGGACAAACTATGGCTACACCTTC.

The CDR3: CASSLAQGAVETQYF. DNA for the CDR3: TGTGCCAGCAGCTTAGCGCAGGGGGCAGTGGAGACCCAGTACTTC. The V and J genes are TRBV7-8 and TRBJ2-5; 8 nucleotides line up with TRBD1. The germline V gene has CDR1 SGHVS and CDR2 FQNEAQ. CDR3 length equals 15 residues. V shed 0 bases, J shed 5 bases, and the junction held 5 bases outside the gene matches.

This clone has only one observation. J is TRBJ1-1 and V is TRBV19, with no clear D. V lost 4 bases and J lost 4, with 16 bases in between. Germline V CDR1 and CDR2: LNHDA, SQIVND (reference sequence). The CDR3 sequence is 15 residues long. CDR3 residues: CASSTPSQAGTEAFF. Written as DNA, the CDR3 is TGTGCCAGTAGTACGCCGTCACAAGCGGGCACTGAAGCTTTCTTT.

This clone was detected a few times. The chain employs TRBV28 and TRBJ1-3; D perhaps matches TRBD1 (5 bases). V lost 1 base to trimming and J lost 2 bases, with 9 bases between them. Germline assignment: CDR1 MDHEN and CDR2 SYDVKM. The length of the CDR3 is 15 residues. In DNA, the CDR3 is TGTGCCAGCAGTTTATTCAGGGCTGCTGGAAACACCATATATTTT. Amino acid sequence: CASSLFRAAGNTIYF. Using reference TRBV28 and TRBJ1-3 for the parts outside the CDR3, the full variable domain is DVKVTQSSRYLVKRTGEKVFLECVQDMDHENMFWYRQDPGLGLRLIYFSYDVKMKEKGDIPEGYSVSREKKERFSLILESASTNQTSMYLCASSLFRAAGNTIYFGEGSWLTVV.